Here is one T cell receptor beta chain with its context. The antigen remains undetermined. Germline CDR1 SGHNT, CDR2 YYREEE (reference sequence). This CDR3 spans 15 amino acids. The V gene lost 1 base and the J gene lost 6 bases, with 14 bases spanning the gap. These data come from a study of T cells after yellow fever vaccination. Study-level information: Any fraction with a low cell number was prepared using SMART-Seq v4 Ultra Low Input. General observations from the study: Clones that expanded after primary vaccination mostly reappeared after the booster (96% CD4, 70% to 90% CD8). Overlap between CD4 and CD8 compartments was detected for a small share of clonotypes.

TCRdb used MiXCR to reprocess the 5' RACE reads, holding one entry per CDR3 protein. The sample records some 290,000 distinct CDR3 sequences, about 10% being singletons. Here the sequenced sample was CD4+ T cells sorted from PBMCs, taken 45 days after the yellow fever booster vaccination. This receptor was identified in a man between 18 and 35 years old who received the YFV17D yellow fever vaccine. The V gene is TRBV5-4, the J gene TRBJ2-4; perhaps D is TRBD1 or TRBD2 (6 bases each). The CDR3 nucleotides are TGTGCCAGCAGCTTGCCGGGGGCCGAGGGAAACATTCAGTACTTC. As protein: CASSLPGAEGNIQYF.